This T cell receptor (beta chain) came from a study of CD8 T cells in ankylosing spondylitis (dated by TCRdb to the late 2010s). With regard to the full study: The study profiled T cell receptor beta repertoires in healthy donors and ankylosing spondylitis patients to find disease-linked TCR variants. Peripheral blood was sampled, and synovial fluid was additionally collected from ankylosing spondylitis patients. The whole study cohort included about a hundred healthy donors and around 25 ankylosing spondylitis patients.

In regard to this clonotype: Its antigen is still unknown. No quality values exist for individual bases; no much larger clone is one base distant.

Results and caveats for the whole study, not just this receptor: A CD8+ phenotype was shown by the disease-linked clones, which were found at relatively low frequencies in peripheral blood. A TCR beta motif of eight highly homologous amino acid variants appeared characteristic of blood from ankylosing spondylitis patients. The disease-linked clones were reported as significantly enriched in matched synovial fluid samples from ankylosing spondylitis patients. Some of the motif variants had been reported before in the synovial fluid and blood of reactive arthritis patients, a finding that suggests common disease-initiation mechanisms.

From the germline V gene, CDR1 is SGHRS and CDR2 is YFSETQ. Germline trimming amounts to 0 bases on V and 0 bases on J, with 11 as the count of junction bases outside the gene matches. The CDR3 numbers 19 residues from cysteine through phenylalanine. CDR3 DNA only is kept here, 57 bases in frame from base 1. The instrument given in TCRdb is Illumina HiSeq 2500. Quantitative 5'-RACE with molecular barcodes was used to prepare TCR beta libraries. The authors processed their data as follows. A new computational method, built on a probabilistic model of VDJ rearrangement, was used to identify disease-linked TCR variants. TCRdb trimmed the raw reads at Q25, called clones with MiXCR and kept productive beta chains. Duplicate CDR3 protein sequences are folded into a single record with the most common DNA and genes. Here the V and J calls rest on TCRdb's processing, not on the authors' analysis. For this sample the table gives roughly 440,000 distinct CDR3 sequences, of which roughly 15% were detected only once. The top ten clones comprise about 0.94% of the sample.

The chain couples TRBV5-1 to TRBJ2-1, with 8 central nucleotides matching TRBD2. The origin of this receptor is a male donor with ankylosing spondylitis. Material: blood, either unsorted or a sorted T cell fraction (not recorded which). The CDR3 region: CASSLAGSGTISSYNEQFF. The sequenced DNA: TGCGCCAGCAGCTTGGCCGGTAGCGGGACGATTAGCTCCTACAATGAGCAGTTCTTC.